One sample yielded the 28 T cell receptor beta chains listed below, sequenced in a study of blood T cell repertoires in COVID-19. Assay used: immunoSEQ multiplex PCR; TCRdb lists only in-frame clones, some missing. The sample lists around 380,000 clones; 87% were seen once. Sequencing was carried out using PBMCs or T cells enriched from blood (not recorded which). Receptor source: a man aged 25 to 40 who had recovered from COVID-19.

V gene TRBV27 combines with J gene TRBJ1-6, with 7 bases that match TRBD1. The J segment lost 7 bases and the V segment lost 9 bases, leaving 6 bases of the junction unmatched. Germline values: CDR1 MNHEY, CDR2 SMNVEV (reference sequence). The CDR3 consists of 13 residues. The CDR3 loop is CASTTGLNSPLHF. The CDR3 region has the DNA TGTGCCAGTACGACAGGGCTAAATTCACCCCTCCACTTT.

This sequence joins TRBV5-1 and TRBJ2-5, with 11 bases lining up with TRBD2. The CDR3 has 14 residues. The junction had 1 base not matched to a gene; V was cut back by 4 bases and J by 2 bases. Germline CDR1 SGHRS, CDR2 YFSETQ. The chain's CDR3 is CASSPSGGQETQYF. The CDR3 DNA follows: TGCGCCAGCAGCCCTAGCGGGGGGCAAGAGACCCAGTACTTC.

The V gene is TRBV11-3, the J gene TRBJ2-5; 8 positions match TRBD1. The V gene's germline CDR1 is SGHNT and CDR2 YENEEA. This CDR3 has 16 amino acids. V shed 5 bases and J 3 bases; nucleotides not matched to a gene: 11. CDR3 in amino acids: CASSQGTGGVEETQYF. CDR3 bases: TGTGCCAGCAGCCAAGGGACAGGCGGGGTCGAAGAGACCCAGTACTTC.

CDR3 residues: CASSATGAEAFF. Here the CDR3 DNA reads TGTGCCAGCAGCGCAACCGGGGCTGAAGCTTTCTTT. The rearrangement uses TRBV9 and TRBJ1-1; D unresolved. Germline V CDR1 and CDR2: SGDLS, YYNGEE. Trimming left V 3 bases short and J 6 bases short, with 9 bases between. The CDR3 covers 12 residues.

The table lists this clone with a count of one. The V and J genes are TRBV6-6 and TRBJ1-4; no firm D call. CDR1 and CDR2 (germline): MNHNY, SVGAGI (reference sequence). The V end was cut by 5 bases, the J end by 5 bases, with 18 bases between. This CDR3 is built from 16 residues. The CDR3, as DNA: TGTGCCAGCAGTCTCCTTGGAGGGCGCTCCAATGAAAAACTGTTTTTT. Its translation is CASSLLGGRSNEKLFF.

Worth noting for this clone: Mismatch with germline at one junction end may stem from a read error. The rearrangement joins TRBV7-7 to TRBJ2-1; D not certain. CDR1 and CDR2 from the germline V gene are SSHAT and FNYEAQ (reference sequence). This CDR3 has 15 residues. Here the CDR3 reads CASSSSLGSYNEQFF. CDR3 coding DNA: TGTGCTAGCAGCTCTAGTCTGGGCTCCTACAATGAGCAGTTCTTC.

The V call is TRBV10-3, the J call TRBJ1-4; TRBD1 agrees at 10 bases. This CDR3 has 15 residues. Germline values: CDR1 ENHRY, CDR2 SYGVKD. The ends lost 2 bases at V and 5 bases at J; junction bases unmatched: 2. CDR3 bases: TGTGCCATCAGTGAGAAGGGACAGGGGAATGAAAAACTGTTTTTT. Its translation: CAISEKGQGNEKLFF.

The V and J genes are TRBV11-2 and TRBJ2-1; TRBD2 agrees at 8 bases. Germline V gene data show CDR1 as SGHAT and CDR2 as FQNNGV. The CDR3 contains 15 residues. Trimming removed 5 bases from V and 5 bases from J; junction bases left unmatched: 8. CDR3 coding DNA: TGTGCCAGCAGCCCCTTGAGCGGGGGAGACAATGAGCAGTTCTTC. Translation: CASSPLSGGDNEQFF.

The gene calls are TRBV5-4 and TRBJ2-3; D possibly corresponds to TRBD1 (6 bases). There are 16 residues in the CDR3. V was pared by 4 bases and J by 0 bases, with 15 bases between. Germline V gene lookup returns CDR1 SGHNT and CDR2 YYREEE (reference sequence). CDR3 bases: TGTGCCAGCAGCGATGCCGGGACACGCAGCACAGATACGCAGTATTTT. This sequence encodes CASSDAGTRSTDTQYF.

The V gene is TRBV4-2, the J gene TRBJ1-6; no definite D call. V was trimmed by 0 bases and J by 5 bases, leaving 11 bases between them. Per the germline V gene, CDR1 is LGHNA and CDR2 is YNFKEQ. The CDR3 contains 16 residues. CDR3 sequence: CASSQELTVNNSPLHF. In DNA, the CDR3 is TGTGCCAGCAGCCAAGAATTAACAGTAAATAATTCACCCCTCCACTTT.

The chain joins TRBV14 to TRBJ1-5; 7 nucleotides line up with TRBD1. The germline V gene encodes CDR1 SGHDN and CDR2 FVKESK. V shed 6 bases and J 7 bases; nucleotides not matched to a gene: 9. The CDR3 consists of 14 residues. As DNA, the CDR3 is TGTGCCAGCAGGCGAAAAGGGGGCAGGCAGCCCCAGCATTTT. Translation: CASRRKGGRQPQHF.

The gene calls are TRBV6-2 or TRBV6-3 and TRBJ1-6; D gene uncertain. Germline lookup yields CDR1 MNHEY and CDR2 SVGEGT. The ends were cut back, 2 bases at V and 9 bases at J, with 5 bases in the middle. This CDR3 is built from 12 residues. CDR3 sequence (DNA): TGTGCCAGCAGTTACCTCGGTTCACCCCTCCACTTT. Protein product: CASSYLGSPLHF.

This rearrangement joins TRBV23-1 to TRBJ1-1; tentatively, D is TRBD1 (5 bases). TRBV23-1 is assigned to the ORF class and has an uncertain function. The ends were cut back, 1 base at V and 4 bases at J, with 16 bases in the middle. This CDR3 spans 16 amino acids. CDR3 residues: CASSQWCVGGSTEAFF. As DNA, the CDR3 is TGCGCCAGCAGTCAATGGTGTGTCGGGGGATCCACTGAAGCTTTCTTT.

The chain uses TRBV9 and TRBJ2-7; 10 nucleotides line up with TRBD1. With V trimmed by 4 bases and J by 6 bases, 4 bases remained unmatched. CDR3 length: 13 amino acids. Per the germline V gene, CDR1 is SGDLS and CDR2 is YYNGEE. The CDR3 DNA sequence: TGTGCCAGCAGCCCGCGGACAGGGGGCGAGCAGTACTTC. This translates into CASSPRTGGEQYF.

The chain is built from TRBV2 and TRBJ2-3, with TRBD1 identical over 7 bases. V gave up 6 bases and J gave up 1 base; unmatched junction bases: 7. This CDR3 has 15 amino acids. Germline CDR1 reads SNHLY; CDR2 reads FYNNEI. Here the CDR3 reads CASSGQASGTDTQYF. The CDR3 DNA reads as TGTGCCAGCAGCGGACAGGCGTCTGGCACAGATACGCAGTATTTT.

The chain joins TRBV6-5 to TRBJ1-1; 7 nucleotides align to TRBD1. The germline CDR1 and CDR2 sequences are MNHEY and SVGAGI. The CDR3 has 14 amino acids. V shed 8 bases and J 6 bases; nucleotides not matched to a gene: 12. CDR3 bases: TGTGCCAGCGGAGCGACAGGGTGGATATCTGAAGCTTTCTTT. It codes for CASGATGWISEAFF.

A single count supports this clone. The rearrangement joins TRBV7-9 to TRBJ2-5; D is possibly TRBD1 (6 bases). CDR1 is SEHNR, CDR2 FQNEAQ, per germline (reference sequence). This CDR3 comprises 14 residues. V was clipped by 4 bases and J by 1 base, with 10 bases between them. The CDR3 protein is CASSSAGAQETQYF. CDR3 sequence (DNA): TGTGCCAGCAGCTCCGCAGGGGCCCAAGAGACCCAGTACTTC.

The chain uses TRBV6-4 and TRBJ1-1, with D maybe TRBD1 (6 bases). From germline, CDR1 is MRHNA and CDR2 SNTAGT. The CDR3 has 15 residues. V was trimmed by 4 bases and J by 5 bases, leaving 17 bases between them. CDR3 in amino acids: CASSAGGQSITEAFF. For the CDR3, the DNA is TGTGCCAGCAGTGCGGGTGGACAGAGTATAACTGAAGCTTTCTTT.

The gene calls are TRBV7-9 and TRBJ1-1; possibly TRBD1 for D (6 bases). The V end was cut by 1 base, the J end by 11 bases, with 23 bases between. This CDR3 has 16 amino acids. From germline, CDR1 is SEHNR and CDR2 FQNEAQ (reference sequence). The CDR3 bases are TGTGCCAGCAGCTTAGGGAGCCCAACCAGGGGTCGCAATGCTTTCTTT. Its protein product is CASSLGSPTRGRNAFF.

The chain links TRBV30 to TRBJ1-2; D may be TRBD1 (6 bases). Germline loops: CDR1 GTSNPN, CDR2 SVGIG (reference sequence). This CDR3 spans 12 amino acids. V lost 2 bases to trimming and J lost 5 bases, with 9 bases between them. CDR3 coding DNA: TGTGCCTGGAGTTTACAGGGATATGGCTACACCTTC. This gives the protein CAWSLQGYGYTF.

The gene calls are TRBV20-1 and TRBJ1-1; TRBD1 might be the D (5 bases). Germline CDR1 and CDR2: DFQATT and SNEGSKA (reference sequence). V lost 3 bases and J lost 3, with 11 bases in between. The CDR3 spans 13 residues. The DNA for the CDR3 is TGCAGTGCTAGTACAGGAACGGACACTGAAGCTTTCTTT. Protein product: CSASTGTDTEAFF.

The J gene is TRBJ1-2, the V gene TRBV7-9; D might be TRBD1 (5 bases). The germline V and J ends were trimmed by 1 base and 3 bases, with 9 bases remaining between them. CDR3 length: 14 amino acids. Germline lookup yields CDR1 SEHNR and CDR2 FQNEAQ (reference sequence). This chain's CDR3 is CASSLGQTDYGYTF. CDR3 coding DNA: TGTGCCAGCAGCTTAGGACAGACCGACTATGGCTACACCTTC.

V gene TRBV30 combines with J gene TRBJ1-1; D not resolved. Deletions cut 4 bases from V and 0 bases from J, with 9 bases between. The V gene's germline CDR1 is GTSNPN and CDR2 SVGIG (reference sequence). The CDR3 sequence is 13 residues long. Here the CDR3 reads CAWISRLNTEAFF. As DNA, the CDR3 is TGTGCCTGGATATCGCGCCTGAACACTGAAGCTTTCTTT.

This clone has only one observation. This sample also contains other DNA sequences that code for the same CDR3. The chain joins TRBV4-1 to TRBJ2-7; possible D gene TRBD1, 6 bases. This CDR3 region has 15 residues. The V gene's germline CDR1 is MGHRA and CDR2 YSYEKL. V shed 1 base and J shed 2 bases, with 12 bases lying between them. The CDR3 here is CASSQGGQGTYEQYF. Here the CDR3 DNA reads TGCGCCAGCAGCCAAGGGGGGCAGGGGACCTACGAGCAGTACTTC.

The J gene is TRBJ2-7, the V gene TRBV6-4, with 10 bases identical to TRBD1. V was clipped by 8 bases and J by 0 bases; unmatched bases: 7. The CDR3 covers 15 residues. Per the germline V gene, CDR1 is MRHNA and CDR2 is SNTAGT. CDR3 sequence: CASPSGTGDSYEQYF. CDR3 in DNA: TGTGCCAGCCCCTCCGGGACAGGGGACTCCTACGAGCAGTACTTC.

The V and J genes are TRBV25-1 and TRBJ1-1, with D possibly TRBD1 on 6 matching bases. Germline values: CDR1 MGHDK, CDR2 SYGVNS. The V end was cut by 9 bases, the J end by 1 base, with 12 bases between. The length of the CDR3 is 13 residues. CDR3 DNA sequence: TGTGCCAGTATGGGAGGGGGGAACACTGAAGCTTTCTTT. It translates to CASMGGGNTEAFF.

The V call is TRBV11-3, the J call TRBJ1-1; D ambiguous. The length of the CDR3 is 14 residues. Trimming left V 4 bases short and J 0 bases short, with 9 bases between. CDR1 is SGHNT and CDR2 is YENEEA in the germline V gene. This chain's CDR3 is CASSSTVMNTEAFF. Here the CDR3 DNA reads TGTGCCAGCAGCTCCACAGTAATGAACACTGAAGCTTTCTTT.

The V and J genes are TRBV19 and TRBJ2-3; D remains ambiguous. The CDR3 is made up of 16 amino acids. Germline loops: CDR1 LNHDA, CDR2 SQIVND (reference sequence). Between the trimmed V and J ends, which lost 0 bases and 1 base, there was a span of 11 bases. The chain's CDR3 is CASSIDLSTRTDTQYF. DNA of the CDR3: TGTGCCAGTAGTATAGACCTCAGTACACGCACAGATACGCAGTATTTT.